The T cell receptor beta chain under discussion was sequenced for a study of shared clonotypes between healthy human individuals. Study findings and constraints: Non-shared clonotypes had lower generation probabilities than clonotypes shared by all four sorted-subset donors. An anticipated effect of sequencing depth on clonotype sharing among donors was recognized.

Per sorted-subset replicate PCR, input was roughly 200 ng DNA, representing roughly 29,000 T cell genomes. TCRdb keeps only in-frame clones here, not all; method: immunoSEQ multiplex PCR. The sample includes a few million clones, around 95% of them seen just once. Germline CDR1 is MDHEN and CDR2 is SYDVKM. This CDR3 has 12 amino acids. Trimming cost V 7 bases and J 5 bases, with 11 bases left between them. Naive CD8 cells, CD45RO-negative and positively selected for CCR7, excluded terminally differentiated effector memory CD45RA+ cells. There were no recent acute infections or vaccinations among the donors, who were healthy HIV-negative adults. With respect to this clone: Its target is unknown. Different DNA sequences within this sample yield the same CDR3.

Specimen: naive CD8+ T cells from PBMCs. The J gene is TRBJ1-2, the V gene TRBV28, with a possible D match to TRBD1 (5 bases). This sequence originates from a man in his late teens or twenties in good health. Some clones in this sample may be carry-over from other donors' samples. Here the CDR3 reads CASTPGSYGYTF. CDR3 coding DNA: TGTGCCAGCACCCCAGGGTCATATGGCTACACCTTC.